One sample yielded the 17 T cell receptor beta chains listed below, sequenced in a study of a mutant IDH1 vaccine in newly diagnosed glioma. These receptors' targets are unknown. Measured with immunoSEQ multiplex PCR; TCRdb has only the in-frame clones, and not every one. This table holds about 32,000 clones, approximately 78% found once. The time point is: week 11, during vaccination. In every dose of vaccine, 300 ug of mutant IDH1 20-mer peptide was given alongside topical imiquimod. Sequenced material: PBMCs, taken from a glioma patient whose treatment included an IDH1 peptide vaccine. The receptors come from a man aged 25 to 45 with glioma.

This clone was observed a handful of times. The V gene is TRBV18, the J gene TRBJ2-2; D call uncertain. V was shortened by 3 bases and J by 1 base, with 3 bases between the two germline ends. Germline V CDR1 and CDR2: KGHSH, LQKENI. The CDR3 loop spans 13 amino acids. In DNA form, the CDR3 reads TGTGCCAGCTCACCCGAGAACACCGGGGAGCTGTTTTTT. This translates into CASSPENTGELFF.

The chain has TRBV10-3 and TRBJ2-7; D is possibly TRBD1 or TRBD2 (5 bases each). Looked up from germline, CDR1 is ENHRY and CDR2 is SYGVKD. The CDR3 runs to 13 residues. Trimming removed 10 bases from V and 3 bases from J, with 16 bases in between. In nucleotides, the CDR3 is TGTGCCACCGCCGAGGGGAACCTCTACGAGCAGTACTTC. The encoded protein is CATAEGNLYEQYF.

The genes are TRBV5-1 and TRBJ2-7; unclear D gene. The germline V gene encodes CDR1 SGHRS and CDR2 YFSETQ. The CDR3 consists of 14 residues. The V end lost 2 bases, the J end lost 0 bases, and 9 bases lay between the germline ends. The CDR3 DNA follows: TGCGCCAGCAGCTTTGCCGGCTACTCCTACGAGCAGTACTTC. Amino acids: CASSFAGYSYEQYF. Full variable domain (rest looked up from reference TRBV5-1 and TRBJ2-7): KAGVTQTPRYLIKTRGQQVTLSCSPISGHRSVSWYQQTPGQGLQFLFEYFSETQRNKGNFPGRFSGRQFSNSRSEMNVSTLELGDSALYLCASSFAGYSYEQYFGPGTRLTVT.

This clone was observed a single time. The CDR3 nucleotides read TGCAGCGTTATGGTGACAGGGGGTGGAGGAGCTTTCTTT. Residues: CSVMVTGGGGAFF. The V and J genes are TRBV29-1 and TRBJ1-1; 9 nucleotides agree with TRBD1. Losses at the gene ends were 5 bases for V and 10 bases for J; bases not matched to a gene: 11. The CDR3 consists of 13 residues. Germline CDR1 SQVTM, CDR2 ANQGSEA. The full variable domain, with the rest looked up from reference TRBV29-1 and TRBJ1-1, is SAVISQKPSRDICQRGTSLTIQCQVDSQVTMMFWYRQQPGQSLTLIATANQGSEATYESGFVIDKFPISRPNLTFSTLTVSNMSPEDSSIYLCSVMVTGGGGAFFGQGTRLTVV.

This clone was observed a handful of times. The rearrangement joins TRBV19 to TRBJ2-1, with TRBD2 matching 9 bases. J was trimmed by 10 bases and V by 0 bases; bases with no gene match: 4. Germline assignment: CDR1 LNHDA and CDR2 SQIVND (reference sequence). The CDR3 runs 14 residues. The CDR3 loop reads CASSIDRAGGEQFF. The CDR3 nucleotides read TGTGCCAGTAGTATAGATCGAGCGGGAGGCGAGCAGTTCTTC.

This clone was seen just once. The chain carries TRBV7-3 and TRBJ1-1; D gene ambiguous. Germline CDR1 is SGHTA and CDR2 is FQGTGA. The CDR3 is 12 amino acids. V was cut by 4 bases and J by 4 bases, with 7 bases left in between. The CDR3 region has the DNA TGTGCCAGCAGCTCCGGCGGCACTGAAGCTTTCTTT. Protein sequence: CASSSGGTEAFF.

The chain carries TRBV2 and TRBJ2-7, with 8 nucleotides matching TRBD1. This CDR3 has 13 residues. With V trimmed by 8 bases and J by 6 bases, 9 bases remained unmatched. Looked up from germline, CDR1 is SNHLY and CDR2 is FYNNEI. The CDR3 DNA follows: TGTGCCAGCCAAGGACAGGGAGGTATCGAGCAGTACTTC. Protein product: CASQGQGGIEQYF. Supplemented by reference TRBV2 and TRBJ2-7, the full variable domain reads EPEVTQTPSHQVTQMGQEVILRCVPISNHLYFYWYRQILGQKVEFLVSFYNNEISEKSEIFDDQFSVERPDGSNFTLKIRSTKLEDSAMYFCASQGQGGIEQYFGPGTRLTVT.

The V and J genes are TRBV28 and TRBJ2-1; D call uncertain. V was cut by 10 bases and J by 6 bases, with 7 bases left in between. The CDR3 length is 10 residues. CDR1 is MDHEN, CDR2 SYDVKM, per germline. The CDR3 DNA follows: TGTGCCACCTTCGGCAATGAGCAGTTCTTC. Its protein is CATFGNEQFF. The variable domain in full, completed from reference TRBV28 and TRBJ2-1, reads DVKVTQSSRYLVKRTGEKVFLECVQDMDHENMFWYRQDPGLGLRLIYFSYDVKMKEKGDIPEGYSVSREKKERFSLILESASTNQTSMYLCATFGNEQFFGPGTRLTVL.

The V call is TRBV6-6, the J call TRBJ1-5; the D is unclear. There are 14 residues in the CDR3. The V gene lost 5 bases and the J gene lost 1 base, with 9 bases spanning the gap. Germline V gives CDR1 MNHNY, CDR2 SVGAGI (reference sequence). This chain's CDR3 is CASSDPQSNQPQHF. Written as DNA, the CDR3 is TGTGCCAGCAGTGACCCACAGAGCAATCAGCCCCAGCATTTT.

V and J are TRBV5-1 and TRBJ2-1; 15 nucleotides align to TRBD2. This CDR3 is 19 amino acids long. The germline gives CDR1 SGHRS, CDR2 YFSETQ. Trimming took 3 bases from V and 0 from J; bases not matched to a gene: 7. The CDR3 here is CASSSQGTSGGSSYNEQFF. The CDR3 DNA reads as TGCGCCAGCAGCTCCCAAGGGACTAGCGGGGGGAGCTCCTACAATGAGCAGTTCTTC.

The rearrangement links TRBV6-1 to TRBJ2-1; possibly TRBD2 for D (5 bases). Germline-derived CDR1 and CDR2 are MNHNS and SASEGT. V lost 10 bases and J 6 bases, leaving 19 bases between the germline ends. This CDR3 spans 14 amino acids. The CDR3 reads CATMRAPGGNEQFF. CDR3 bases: TGTGCCACCATGCGGGCCCCGGGTGGCAATGAGCAGTTCTTC.

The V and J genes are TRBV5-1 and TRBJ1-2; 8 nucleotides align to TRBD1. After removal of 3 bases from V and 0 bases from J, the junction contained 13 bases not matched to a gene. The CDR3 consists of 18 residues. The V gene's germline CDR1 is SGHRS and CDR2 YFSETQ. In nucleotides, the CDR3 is TGCGCCAGCAGCTGGACGACAGGGGAATACGCCACTAACTATGGCTACACCTTC. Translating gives CASSWTTGEYATNYGYTF.

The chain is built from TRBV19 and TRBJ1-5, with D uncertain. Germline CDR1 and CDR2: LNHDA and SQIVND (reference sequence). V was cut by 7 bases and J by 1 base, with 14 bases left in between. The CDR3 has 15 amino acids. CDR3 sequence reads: CASNAEGRSNQPQHF. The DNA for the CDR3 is TGTGCCAGTAATGCGGAGGGCAGGAGCAATCAGCCCCAGCATTTT.

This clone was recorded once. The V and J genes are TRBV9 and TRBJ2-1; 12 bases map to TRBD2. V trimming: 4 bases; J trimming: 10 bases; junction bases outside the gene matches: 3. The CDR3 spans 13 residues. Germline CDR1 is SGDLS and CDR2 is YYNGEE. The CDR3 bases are TGTGCCAGCAGCCCCGGACTAGCGGGAGAGCAGTTCTTC. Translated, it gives CASSPGLAGEQFF.

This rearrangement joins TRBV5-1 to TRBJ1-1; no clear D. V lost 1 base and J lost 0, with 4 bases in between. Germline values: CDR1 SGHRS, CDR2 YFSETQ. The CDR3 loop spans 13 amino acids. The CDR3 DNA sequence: TGCGCCAGCAGCTTGCTTCTGAACACTGAAGCTTTCTTT. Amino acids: CASSLLLNTEAFF.

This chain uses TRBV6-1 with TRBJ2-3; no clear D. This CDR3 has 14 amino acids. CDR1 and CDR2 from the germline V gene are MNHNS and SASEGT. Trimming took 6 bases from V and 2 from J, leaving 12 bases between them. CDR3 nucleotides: TGTGCCAGCAGACCGACACTTTACACAGATACGCAGTATTTT. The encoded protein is CASRPTLYTDTQYF.

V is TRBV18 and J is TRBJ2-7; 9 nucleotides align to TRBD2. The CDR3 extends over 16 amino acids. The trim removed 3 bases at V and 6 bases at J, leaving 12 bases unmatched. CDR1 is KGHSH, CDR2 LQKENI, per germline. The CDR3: CASSPPLGLAFPEQYF. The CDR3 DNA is TGTGCCAGCTCACCCCCATTGGGACTAGCTTTTCCCGAGCAGTACTTC.